The 20 T cell receptor beta chains below come from one sample, sequenced in a study of early stage breast cancer tumors. Only in-frame clones appear in the TCRdb table, and some are missing; sequencing was by immunoSEQ multiplex PCR. The sample carries roughly 30,000 clones, under 60% recorded once. The sample was breast tumor tissue. Receptor source: a person between 50 and 60 years old with breast cancer.

Sample share makes this clone medium-sized (0.01 to 0.1%). This sequence joins TRBV2 and TRBJ2-1; 7 nucleotides match TRBD1. The CDR3 spans 15 residues. The germline V gene encodes CDR1 SNHLY and CDR2 FYNNEI. The junction had 12 bases not matched to a gene; V was cut back by 8 bases and J by 5 bases. The CDR3 DNA follows: TGTGCCAGCGGGGGCCCGGGACAGACCCACAATGAGCAGTTCTTC. This encodes CASGGPGQTHNEQFF.

The chain couples TRBV5-1 to TRBJ2-2; D may be TRBD1 (5 bases). In germline, CDR1 is SGHRS, CDR2 YFSETQ. Between the trimmed V and J ends, which lost 0 bases and 4 bases, there was a span of 10 bases. The CDR3 length is 15 residues. The CDR3 protein is CASSLVQGSTGELFF. The CDR3 bases are TGCGCCAGCAGCTTGGTGCAGGGAAGCACCGGGGAGCTGTTTTTT.

This chain connects TRBV5-1 to TRBJ1-1, with TRBD1 matching 8 bases. The CDR3 is 15 residues long. Germline CDR1 reads SGHRS; CDR2 reads YFSETQ. With V trimmed by 0 bases and J by 1 base, 2 bases remained unmatched. The CDR3 loop reads CASSLAGTGNTEAFF. As DNA, the CDR3 is TGCGCCAGCAGCTTGGCCGGGACAGGGAACACTGAAGCTTTCTTT. The full variable domain, with the rest looked up from reference TRBV5-1 and TRBJ1-1, is KAGVTQTPRYLIKTRGQQVTLSCSPISGHRSVSWYQQTPGQGLQFLFEYFSETQRNKGNFPGRFSGRQFSNSRSEMNVSTLELGDSALYLCASSLAGTGNTEAFFGQGTRLTVV.

This clone was counted a few times. The V call is TRBV11-1, the J call TRBJ1-2, with 7 bases lining up with TRBD1. The germline gives CDR1 SGHAT, CDR2 FQDESV (reference sequence). V was pared by 1 base and J by 8 bases, with 10 bases of the junction left unmatched. The CDR3 contains 15 residues. The chain's CDR3 is CASSLDAFNRGGYTF. CDR3 bases: TGTGCCAGCAGCTTAGATGCGTTTAACAGGGGAGGCTACACCTTC.

This chain connects TRBV19 to TRBJ2-2, with D tentatively TRBD2 (6 bases). CDR1 and CDR2 from the germline V gene are LNHDA and SQIVND (reference sequence). The CDR3 extends over 16 amino acids. V lost 3 bases and J 7 bases, leaving 18 bases between the germline ends. CDR3 nucleotides: TGTGCCAGTAGTATCGGAAAGGGGCTAGCGAGCGGGGAGCTGTTTTTT. Residues: CASSIGKGLASGELFF.

This clone has only a few counts. The chain couples TRBV27 to TRBJ1-2; 10 nucleotides align to TRBD1. The CDR3 contains 15 residues. In germline, CDR1 is MNHEY, CDR2 SMNVEV (reference sequence). V shed 7 bases, J shed 7 bases, and the junction held 12 bases outside the gene matches. CDR3 loop: CASTSGDRGTGGYTF. In DNA, the CDR3 is TGTGCCAGCACCTCCGGGGACAGGGGAACGGGTGGCTACACCTTC.

DNA for the CDR3: TGTGCCACCAGCAGAAAACGCGGGAGCGGAGGCACAGATACGCAGTATTTT. Translating it yields CATSRKRGSGGTDTQYF. V gene TRBV15 combines with J gene TRBJ2-3; 7 bases line up with TRBD2. V lost 2 bases and J lost 1; bases outside the gene matches: 9. Germline values: CDR1 LNHNV, CDR2 YYDKDF (reference sequence). The CDR3 length is 17 residues.

The chain combines TRBV6-6 with TRBJ2-5; D remains unclear. In germline, CDR1 is MNHNY, CDR2 SVGAGI (reference sequence). Trimming took off 5 bases at V and 1 base at J, with 5 bases between the two ends. The CDR3 totals 12 residues. The CDR3 here is CASSAIQETQYF. CDR3 in DNA: TGTGCCAGCAGTGCCATCCAAGAGACCCAGTACTTC.

The chain uses TRBV13 and TRBJ1-1; 10 nucleotides match TRBD1. V dropped 3 bases and J dropped 7; count of bases not matched to a gene: 2. The germline gives CDR1 PRHDT, CDR2 FYEKMQ (reference sequence). The CDR3 runs 13 residues. CDR3: CASSLGQGFEAFF. The DNA for the CDR3 is TGTGCCAGCAGCTTGGGACAGGGGTTTGAAGCTTTCTTT.

The rearrangement joins TRBV7-6 to TRBJ2-7, with D possibly being TRBD1 (5 bases). The CDR3 sequence is 13 residues long. Germline CDR1 reads SGHVS; CDR2 reads FNYEAQ. Trimming pared 3 bases from V and 2 bases from J, leaving 8 bases between. In DNA, the CDR3 is TGTGCCAGCAGCTTGCAGGGTCCCTACGAGCAGTACTTC. It encodes CASSLQGPYEQYF.

The gene calls are TRBV19 and TRBJ1-1; D is possibly TRBD1 (5 bases). The V gene's germline CDR1 is LNHDA and CDR2 SQIVND (reference sequence). Trimming removed 4 bases at V and 2 bases at J, with 17 bases between. The CDR3 sequence is 16 residues long. In nucleotides, the CDR3 is TGTGCCAGTAGTACCCCACTCGGGACCGCCAACACTGAAGCTTTCTTT. Translated, it gives CASSTPLGTANTEAFF.

V is TRBV9 and J is TRBJ1-5; possible D gene TRBD1, 6 bases. The germline V gene encodes CDR1 SGDLS and CDR2 YYNGEE. This CDR3 is 14 amino acids long. The V end was cut by 4 bases, the J end by 6 bases, with 14 bases between. In nucleotides, the CDR3 is TGTGCCAGCAGCCCAGTGGGGGGCCCTCAGCCCCAGCATTTT. This gives the protein CASSPVGGPQPQHF.

The J gene is TRBJ2-3, the V gene TRBV20-1; the D is unclear. The CDR3 length is 10 residues. Per germline, CDR1 DFQATT and CDR2 SNEGSKA (reference sequence). V was cut by 4 bases and J by 5 bases, with 4 bases left in between. CDR3 residues: CSAMGDTQYF. CDR3 nucleotide sequence: TGCAGTGCTATGGGAGATACGCAGTATTTT.

This clone was seen a few times. The chain links TRBV10-3 to TRBJ2-1, with TRBD2 matching over 15 bases. The CDR3 has 14 amino acids. Germline-derived CDR1 and CDR2 are ENHRY and SYGVKD. V lost 7 bases and J lost 7; bases outside the gene matches: 2. In nucleotides, the CDR3 is TGTGCCATCACCGGGACTAGCGGGGGGAATGAGCAGTTCTTC. Translated, it gives CAITGTSGGNEQFF.

This clone was observed a handful of times. This chain uses TRBV7-8 with TRBJ2-7, with D tentatively TRBD1 or TRBD2 (6 bases each). The V end was cut by 5 bases, the J end by 4 bases, with 15 bases between. This CDR3 contains 14 residues. CDR1 SGHVS and CDR2 FQNEAQ come from the germline V gene. CDR3: CASSPRSGAYEQYF. DNA of the CDR3: TGTGCCAGCAGCCCCCGGTCGGGGGCGTACGAGCAGTACTTC.

The sample holds a few counts of this clone. This chain links TRBV18 with TRBJ1-2; D gene unclear. Trimming took 5 bases from V and 1 from J, leaving 8 bases between them. Germline V gives CDR1 KGHSH, CDR2 LQKENI. This CDR3 is built from 13 residues. The CDR3 DNA is TGTGCCAGCTCAAGCGGGGATAACTATGGCTACACCTTC. Protein: CASSSGDNYGYTF.

The rearrangement joins TRBV6-4 to TRBJ2-2; D uncertain. The germline V and J ends were trimmed by 7 bases and 4 bases, with 22 bases remaining between them. Germline CDR1 is MRHNA and CDR2 is SNTAGT. The CDR3 is made up of 17 amino acids. In DNA form, the CDR3 reads TGTGCCAGCAATAGGTCCCCAAGTATAGGTTGCACCGGGGAGCTGTTTTTT. Protein product: CASNRSPSIGCTGELFF.

V usage is TRBV19 and J usage is TRBJ1-4; the D gene is possibly TRBD1 (5 bases). Germline V CDR1 and CDR2: LNHDA, SQIVND (reference sequence). Trimming removed 2 bases at V and 3 bases at J, with 10 bases between. This CDR3 is built from 15 residues. In DNA form, the CDR3 reads TGTGCCAGTAGTATAACCGGGACTTCTAATGAAAAACTGTTTTTT. Protein: CASSITGTSNEKLFF. Filled out from reference TRBV19 and TRBJ1-4, the complete variable domain reads DGGITQSPKYLFRKEGQNVTLSCEQNLNHDAMYWYRQDPGQGLRLIYYSQIVNDFQKGDIAEGYSVSREKKESFPLTVTSAQKNPTAFYLCASSITGTSNEKLFFGSGTQLSVL.

This clone was recorded once. The chain combines TRBV7-3 with TRBJ1-5; D is undetermined. V lost 5 bases and J 8 bases, leaving 22 bases between the germline ends. The CDR3 extends over 16 amino acids. Germline assignment: CDR1 SGHTA and CDR2 FQGTGA. CDR3 DNA: TGTGCCAGCAGCCTAAGGGTCCCAATGGGGAATGAGCCCCAGCATTTT. Translated, it gives CASSLRVPMGNEPQHF.

The chain uses TRBV19 and TRBJ2-5, with 7 nucleotides matching TRBD2. The CDR3 has 15 residues. Germline V gene sequence: CDR1 LNHDA, CDR2 SQIVND (reference sequence). V trimming: 3 bases; J trimming: 4 bases; junction bases outside the gene matches: 8. CDR3 sequence reads: CASSMGSGTGETQYF. DNA of the CDR3: TGTGCCAGTAGTATGGGGAGCGGGACGGGAGAGACCCAGTACTTC.